These 13 T cell receptor beta chains came from one sample sequenced in a study of cytomegalovirus exposure and HLA in healthy donors. The PCR was carried out with 60 Vbeta primers and 13 Jbeta primers. TCRdb's copy holds only in-frame clones and misses some; the assay was immunoSEQ multiplex PCR. The sample lists 50,000 to 70,000 clones, almost 80% seen once, with 2.5% to 3.5% in the top ten. The source material was PBMCs. These receptors were taken from a girl aged 10 to 17 in good health and CMV-seropositive.

V usage is TRBV6-5 and J usage is TRBJ2-1, with a possible D match to TRBD1 (6 bases). CDR3 length equals 15 residues. The V gene's germline CDR1 is MNHEY and CDR2 SVGAGI. The germline V and J ends were trimmed by 2 bases and 3 bases, with 11 bases remaining between them. The CDR3 DNA reads as TGTGCCAGCAGTTACGGGGGCCTTGACTACAATGAGCAGTTCTTC. Translated: CASSYGGLDYNEQFF.

The J gene is TRBJ2-7, the V gene TRBV6-5; D perhaps matches TRBD1 (7 bases). Germline V lookup: CDR1 MNHEY, CDR2 SVGAGI. V was cut by 2 bases and J by 7 bases, with 18 bases left in between. The CDR3 runs to 15 residues. This chain's CDR3 is CASSYGGTEVGEQYF. The CDR3, as DNA: TGTGCCAGCAGTTACGGGGGGACAGAGGTCGGGGAGCAGTACTTC.

This clone was detected only a few times. The V gene is TRBV11-2, the J gene TRBJ2-3, with TRBD1 matching 12 bases. This CDR3 is built from 17 residues. With 5 bases clipped from V and 3 bases from J, the junction kept 9 bases outside the gene matches. The germline gives CDR1 SGHAT, CDR2 FQNNGV. CDR3 protein: CASSRGQGALRTDTQYF. CDR3 bases: TGTGCCAGCAGCCGGGGACAGGGGGCGCTGAGAACAGATACGCAGTATTTT.

The chain recombines TRBV6-1 with TRBJ1-2; D not certain. CDR3 length equals 12 residues. CDR1 is MNHNS, CDR2 SASEGT, per germline. V was trimmed by 7 bases and J by 7 bases, leaving 13 bases between them. The CDR3 loop reads CASKAGLGGYTF. The CDR3 DNA is TGTGCCAGCAAGGCGGGTCTCGGTGGCTACACCTTC.

J is TRBJ2-2 and V is TRBV9; 9 bases map to TRBD2. Trimming removed 0 bases from V and 4 bases from J; junction bases left unmatched: 4. From germline, CDR1 is SGDLS and CDR2 YYNGEE. This CDR3 has 16 amino acids. In nucleotides, the CDR3 is TGTGCCAGCAGCGTAGCGAGTAGCGGGAGCACCGGGGAGCTGTTTTTT. Translation: CASSVASSGSTGELFF.

The chain combines TRBV27 with TRBJ2-1, with 9 bases that match TRBD2. The CDR3 runs 15 residues. Germline V gene data show CDR1 as MNHEY and CDR2 as SMNVEV (reference sequence). Trimming cost V 5 bases and J 3 bases; bases outside gene matches: 5. This CDR3 is CASSPGTSSYNEQFF. CDR3 DNA: TGTGCCAGCAGTCCCGGGACTAGCAGCTACAATGAGCAGTTCTTC.

This sequence joins TRBV28 and TRBJ2-1, with D maybe TRBD2 (6 bases). The germline V and J ends were trimmed by 2 bases and 8 bases, with 13 bases remaining between them. The CDR3 length is 14 residues. In germline, CDR1 is MDHEN, CDR2 SYDVKM. CDR3 in DNA: TGTGCCAGCAGTTTAATTGTGGAGGGGCATGAGCAGTTCTTC. Its protein is CASSLIVEGHEQFF.

The chain's CDR3 is CASRHRGRDYGYTF. The CDR3 DNA sequence: TGTGCCAGCAGGCACAGGGGGCGCGACTATGGCTACACCTTC. V is TRBV28 and J is TRBJ1-2, with 9 bases matching TRBD1. CDR3 length equals 14 residues. V shed 6 bases, J shed 3 bases, and the junction held 5 bases outside the gene matches. CDR1 MDHEN and CDR2 SYDVKM come from the germline V gene.

The chain has TRBV10-3 and TRBJ2-7, with D possibly TRBD2 on 5 matching bases. CDR1 ENHRY and CDR2 SYGVKD come from the germline V gene. The CDR3 sequence is 13 residues long. This CDR3 is CVAAGGSAYEQYF. As DNA, the CDR3 is TGTGTCGCGGCGGGCGGATCCGCCTACGAGCAGTACTTC.

This clone was detected once. This chain uses TRBV4-3 with TRBJ2-7, with 7 bases fitting TRBD2. The trim removed 1 base at V and 2 bases at J, leaving 11 bases unmatched. The CDR3 has 17 amino acids. Looked up from germline, CDR1 is LGHNA and CDR2 is YSLEER. The CDR3 spells CASSQVEEAGDTYEQYF. CDR3 sequence (DNA): TGCGCCAGCAGCCAAGTAGAGGAGGCGGGAGATACCTACGAGCAGTACTTC.

This clone has a handful of counts. V usage is TRBV6-1 and J usage is TRBJ1-5; the D gene is possibly TRBD1 (5 bases). V gave up 3 bases and J gave up 1 base, with 10 bases separating them. The CDR3 spans 15 residues. The germline V gene has CDR1 MNHNS and CDR2 SASEGT. CDR3 bases: TGTGCCAGCAGTGACTCAGGGCCCAGCAATCAGCCCCAGCATTTT. This codes for CASSDSGPSNQPQHF.

The chain links TRBV5-6 to TRBJ2-7; D possibly corresponds to TRBD1 (5 bases). This CDR3 comprises 12 residues. CDR1 and CDR2 (germline): SGHDT, YYEEEE. The ends were cut back, 4 bases at V and 2 bases at J, with 7 bases in the middle. CDR3 DNA: TGTGCCAGCAGCCAGACAGCCTACGAGCAGTACTTC. Residues: CASSQTAYEQYF.

The V and J genes are TRBV30 and TRBJ1-2, with a tentative D call TRBD1 (5 bases). Trimming left V 3 bases short and J 3 bases short, with 17 bases between. Germline-derived CDR1 and CDR2 are GTSNPN and SVGIG (reference sequence). The CDR3 spans 15 residues. The CDR3 DNA is TGTGCCTGGAGGCCGGCGGGGGGGAAGTACTATGGCTACACCTTC. Its protein is CAWRPAGGKYYGYTF.